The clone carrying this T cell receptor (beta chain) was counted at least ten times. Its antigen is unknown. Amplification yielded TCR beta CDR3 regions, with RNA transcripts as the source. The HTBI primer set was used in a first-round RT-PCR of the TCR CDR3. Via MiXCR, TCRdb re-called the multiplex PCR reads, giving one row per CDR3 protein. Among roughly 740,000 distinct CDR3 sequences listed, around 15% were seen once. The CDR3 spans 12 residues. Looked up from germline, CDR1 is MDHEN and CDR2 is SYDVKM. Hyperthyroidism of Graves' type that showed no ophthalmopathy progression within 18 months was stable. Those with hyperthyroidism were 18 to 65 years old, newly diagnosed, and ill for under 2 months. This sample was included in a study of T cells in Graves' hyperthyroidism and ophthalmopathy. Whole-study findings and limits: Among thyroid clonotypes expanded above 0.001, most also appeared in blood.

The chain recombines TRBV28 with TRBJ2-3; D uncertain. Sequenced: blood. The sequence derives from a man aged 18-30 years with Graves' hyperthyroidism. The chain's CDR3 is CAAEKSTDTQYF. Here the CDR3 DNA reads TGTGCTGCGGAGAAGAGCACAGATACGCAGTATTTT.